Ten or more counts support the clone carrying this TCR beta chain. Its antigen is unidentified. The sample comes from a study of neurological immune-mediated disorders. Across the study: Relapsing-remitting disease affected some 31, and secondary progressive 3, of around 34 multiple sclerosis patients. The study, taken as a whole, reports: Expansion of TCR clones was greatest in HTLV-1-associated myelopathy and smallest in multiple sclerosis, where it fell below that of healthy controls.

CDR3 length: 16 amino acids. V lost 0 bases to trimming and J lost 0 bases, with 9 bases between them. The germline CDR1 and CDR2 sequences are SGHRS and YFSETQ. The authors made cDNA by 5'RACE with 10-nucleotide random UMIs. TCRdb redid the calling of the 5' RACE reads with MiXCR, one entry per CDR3 protein. The sample has tens of thousands of distinct CDR3 sequences, around 4% seen once. The receptor's source is a man aged 50-59 years with multiple sclerosis. V gene TRBV5-1 combines with J gene TRBJ1-4; D is perhaps TRBD1 (5 bases). Sequenced input: PBMCs. CDR3 sequence (DNA): TGCGCCAGCAGCTTGGGACAGCTCGCAACTAATGAAAAACTGTTTTTT. This gives the protein CASSLGQLATNEKLFF.